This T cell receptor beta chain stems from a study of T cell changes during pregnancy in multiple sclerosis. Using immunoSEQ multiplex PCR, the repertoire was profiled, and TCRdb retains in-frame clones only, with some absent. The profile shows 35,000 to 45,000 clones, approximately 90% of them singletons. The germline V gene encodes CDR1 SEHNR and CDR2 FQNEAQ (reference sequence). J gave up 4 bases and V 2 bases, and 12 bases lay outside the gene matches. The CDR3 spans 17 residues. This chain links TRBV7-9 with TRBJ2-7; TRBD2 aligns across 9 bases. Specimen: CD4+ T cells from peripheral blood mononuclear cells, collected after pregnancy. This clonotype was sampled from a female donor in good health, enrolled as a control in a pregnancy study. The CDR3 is CASSLHLSISGRYEQYF. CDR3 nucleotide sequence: TGTGCCAGCAGCTTACATTTGTCTATCAGCGGGAGGTACGAGCAGTACTTC. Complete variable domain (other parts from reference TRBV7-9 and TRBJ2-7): DTGVSQNPRHKITKRGQNVTFRCDPISEHNRLYWYRQTLGQGPEFLTYFQNEAQLEKSRLLSDRFSAERPKGSFSTLEIQRTEQGDSAMYLCASSLHLSISGRYEQYFGPGTRLTVT.